This TCR beta chain was recorded in a study of identical twins. The study, taken as a whole, reports: The abundant beta clonotypes from cord blood had fewer insertions, and memory repertoires had none of this.

One entry per CDR3 protein, called by TCRdb with MiXCR from the 5' RACE reads. Altogether roughly 770,000 distinct CDR3 sequences are present, 18% being singletons, with the ten largest covering approximately 14%. Comments on this clonotype: Its cognate antigen is unknown.

V dropped 6 bases and J dropped 4 bases, with 15 bases sitting between them. The CDR3 is 14 amino acids. These data were also filed under a second study, of T cells expressing NK-cell markers. From that second work: Beta-chain profiling covered CD3+CD56+NKG2C+, CD3+CD56+NKG2C- and CD3+CD56-NKG2C+ sorted subsets. The contribution of dominant NKG2C+ clonotypes to CD8+ T cells in six donors was roughly 1.0-7.5%.

The sequenced material came from PBMCs. The J gene is TRBJ1-2, the V gene TRBV12-3 or TRBV12-4; weak D call: TRBD1 (5 bases). The TCR originated in a woman aged 18-29 years in good health. DNA for the CDR3: TGTGCCAGCAGCCGCCTGGGGGGGGGCTATGGCTACACCTTC. It specifies CASSRLGGGYGYTF.